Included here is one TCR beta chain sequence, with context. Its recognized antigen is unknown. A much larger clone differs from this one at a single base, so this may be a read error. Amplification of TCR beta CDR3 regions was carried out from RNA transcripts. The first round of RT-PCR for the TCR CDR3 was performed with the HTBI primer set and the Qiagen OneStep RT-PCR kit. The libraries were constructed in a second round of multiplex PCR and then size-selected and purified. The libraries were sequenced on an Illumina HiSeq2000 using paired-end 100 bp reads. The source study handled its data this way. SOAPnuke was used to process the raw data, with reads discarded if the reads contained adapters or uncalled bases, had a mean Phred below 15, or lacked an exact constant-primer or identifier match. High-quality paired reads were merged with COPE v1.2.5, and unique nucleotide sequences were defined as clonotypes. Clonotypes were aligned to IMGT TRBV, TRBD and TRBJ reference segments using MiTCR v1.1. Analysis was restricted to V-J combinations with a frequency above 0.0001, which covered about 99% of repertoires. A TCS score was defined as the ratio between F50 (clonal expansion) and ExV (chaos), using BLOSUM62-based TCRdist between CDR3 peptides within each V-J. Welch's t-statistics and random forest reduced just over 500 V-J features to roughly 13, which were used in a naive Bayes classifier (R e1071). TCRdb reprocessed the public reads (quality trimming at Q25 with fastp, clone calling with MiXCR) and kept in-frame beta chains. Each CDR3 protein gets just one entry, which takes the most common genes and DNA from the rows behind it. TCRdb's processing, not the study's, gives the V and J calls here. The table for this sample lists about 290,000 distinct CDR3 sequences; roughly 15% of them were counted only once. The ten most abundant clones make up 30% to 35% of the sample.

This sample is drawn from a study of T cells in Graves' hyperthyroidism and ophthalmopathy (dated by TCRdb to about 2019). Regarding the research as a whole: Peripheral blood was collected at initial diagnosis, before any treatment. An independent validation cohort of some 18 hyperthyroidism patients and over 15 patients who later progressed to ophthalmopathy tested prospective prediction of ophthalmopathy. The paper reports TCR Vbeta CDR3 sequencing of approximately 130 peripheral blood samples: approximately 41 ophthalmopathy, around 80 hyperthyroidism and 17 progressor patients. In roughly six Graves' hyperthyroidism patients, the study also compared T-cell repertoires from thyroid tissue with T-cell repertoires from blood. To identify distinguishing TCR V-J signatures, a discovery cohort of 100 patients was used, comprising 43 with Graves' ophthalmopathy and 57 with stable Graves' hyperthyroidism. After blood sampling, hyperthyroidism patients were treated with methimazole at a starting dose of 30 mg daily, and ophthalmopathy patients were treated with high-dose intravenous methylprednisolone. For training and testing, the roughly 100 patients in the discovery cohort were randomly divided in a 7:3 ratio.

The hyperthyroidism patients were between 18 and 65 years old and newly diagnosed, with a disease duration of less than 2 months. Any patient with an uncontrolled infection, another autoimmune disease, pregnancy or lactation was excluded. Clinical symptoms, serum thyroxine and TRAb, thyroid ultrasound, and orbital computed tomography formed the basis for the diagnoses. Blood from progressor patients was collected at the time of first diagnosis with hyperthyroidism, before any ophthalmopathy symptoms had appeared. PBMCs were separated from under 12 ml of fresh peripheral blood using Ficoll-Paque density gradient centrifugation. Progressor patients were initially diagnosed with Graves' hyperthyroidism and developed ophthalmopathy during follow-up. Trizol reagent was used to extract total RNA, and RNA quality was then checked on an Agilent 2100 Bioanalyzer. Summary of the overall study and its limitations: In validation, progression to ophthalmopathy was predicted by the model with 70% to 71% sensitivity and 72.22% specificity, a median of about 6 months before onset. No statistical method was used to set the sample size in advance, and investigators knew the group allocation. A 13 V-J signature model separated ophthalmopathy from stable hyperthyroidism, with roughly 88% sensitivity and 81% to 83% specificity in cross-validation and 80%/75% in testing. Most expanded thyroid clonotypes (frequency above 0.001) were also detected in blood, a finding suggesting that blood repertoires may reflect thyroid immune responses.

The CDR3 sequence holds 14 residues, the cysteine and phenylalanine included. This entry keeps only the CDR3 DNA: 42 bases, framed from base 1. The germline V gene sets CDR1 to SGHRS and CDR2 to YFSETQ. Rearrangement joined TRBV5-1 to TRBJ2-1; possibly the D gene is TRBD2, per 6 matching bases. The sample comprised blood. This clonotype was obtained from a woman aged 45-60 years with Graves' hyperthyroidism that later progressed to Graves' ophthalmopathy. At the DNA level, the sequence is TGCGCCAGCAGCTTGGGAAGCGGGTACAATGGGCAGTTCTTC. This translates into CASSLGSGYNGQFF.